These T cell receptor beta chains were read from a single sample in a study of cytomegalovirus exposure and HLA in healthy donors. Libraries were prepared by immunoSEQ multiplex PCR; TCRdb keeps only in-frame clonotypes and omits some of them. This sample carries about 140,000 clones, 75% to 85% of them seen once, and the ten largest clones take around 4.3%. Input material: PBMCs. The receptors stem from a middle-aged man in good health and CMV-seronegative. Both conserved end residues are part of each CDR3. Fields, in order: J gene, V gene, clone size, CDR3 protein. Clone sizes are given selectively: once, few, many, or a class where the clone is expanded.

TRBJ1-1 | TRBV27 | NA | CASSLSYSSTEAFF
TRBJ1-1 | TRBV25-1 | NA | CASSEQIRQGAAFF
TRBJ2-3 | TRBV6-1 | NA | CASSGGGTGTDTQYF
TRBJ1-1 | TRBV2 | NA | CASTLGQMNTEAFF
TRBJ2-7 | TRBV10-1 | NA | CASSERGSSSYEQYF
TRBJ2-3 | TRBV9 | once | CASSARLADSTDTQYF
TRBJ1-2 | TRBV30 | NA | CAWSVDHHLGGGYTF
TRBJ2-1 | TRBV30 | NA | CAGSSGGYPNEQFF
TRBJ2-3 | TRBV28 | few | CASSGGGRWVQYF
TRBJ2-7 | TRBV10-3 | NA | CAIASSGYEQYF
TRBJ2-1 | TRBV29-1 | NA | CSGGGGTGYNEQFF